This entry concerns a single T cell receptor (beta chain). No antigen is known for it. The PCR was carried out with 60 Vbeta primers and 13 Jbeta primers. Method: immunoSEQ multiplex PCR; TCRdb's copy keeps in-frame clones and lacks some. The data contain 80,000 to 100,000 clones, about 81% of them singletons. The CDR3 totals 16 residues. Germline loops: CDR1 SGHAT, CDR2 FQNNGV. The junction had 8 bases not matched to a gene; V was cut back by 5 bases and J by 3 bases. The data are from a study of cytomegalovirus exposure and HLA in healthy donors. Study-wide results and caveats: V- and J-gene trimming in TCR beta was tied to a missense DCLRE1C variant by an analysis performed later. In presence/absence analyses, roughly uniform sequencing depth across donors was assumed. Common viral pathogens (according to a later analysis) appeared linked to several of the most significant clusters. Highest at DRB1 and lowest at HLA-C, TCR association rates differed among HLA loci in a later analysis.

The rearrangement joins TRBV11-2 to TRBJ2-1; 9 positions agree with TRBD1. Material for sequencing was PBMCs. The TCR comes from a man aged 35-49 years in good health and CMV-seronegative. The chain's CDR3 is CASSHPGQGYYNEQFF. The CDR3 DNA follows: TGTGCCAGCAGCCATCCGGGACAGGGTTACTACAATGAGCAGTTCTTC.